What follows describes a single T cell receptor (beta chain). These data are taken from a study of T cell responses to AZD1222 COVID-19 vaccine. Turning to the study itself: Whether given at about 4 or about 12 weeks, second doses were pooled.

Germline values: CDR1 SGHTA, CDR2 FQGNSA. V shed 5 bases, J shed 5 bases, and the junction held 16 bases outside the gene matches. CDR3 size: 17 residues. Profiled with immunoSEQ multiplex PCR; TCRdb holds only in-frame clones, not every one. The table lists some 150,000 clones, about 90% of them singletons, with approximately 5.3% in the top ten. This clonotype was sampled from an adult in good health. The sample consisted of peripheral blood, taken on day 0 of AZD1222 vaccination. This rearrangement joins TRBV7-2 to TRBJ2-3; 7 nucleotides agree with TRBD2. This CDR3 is CASSPSPSGDREDTQYF. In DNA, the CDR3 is TGTGCCAGCAGCCCTTCCCCTAGCGGAGACCGGGAAGATACGCAGTATTTT. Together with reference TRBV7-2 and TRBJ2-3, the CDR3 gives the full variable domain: GAGVSQSPSNKVTEKGKDVELRCDPISGHTALYWYRQSLGQGLEFLIYFQGNSAPDKSGLPSDRFSAERTGGSVSTLTIQRTQQEDSAVYLCASSPSPSGDREDTQYFGPGTRLTVL.